The 17 T cell receptor beta chains listed next were all sequenced from one sample in a study of regulatory dendritic cells for organ transplantation. TCRdb keeps only in-frame clones here, not all; method: immunoSEQ multiplex PCR. Of almost 30,000 clones listed, nearly 80% were seen once; the top ten hold around 2.3%. The sequenced material came from memory CD4+ T cells from blood. Stated subset: CD45RO+ memory T cells. The source is a human donor in good health.

This clone appeared once. V usage is TRBV9 and J usage is TRBJ2-3, with unresolved D. This CDR3 is 13 amino acids long. The V end lost 0 bases, the J end lost 4 bases, and 6 bases lay between the germline ends. Germline lookup yields CDR1 SGDLS and CDR2 YYNGEE. CDR3 nucleotides: TGTGCCAGCAGCGTAGGGTTTCCAGATACGCAGTATTTT. It translates to CASSVGFPDTQYF.

The J gene is TRBJ1-2, the V gene TRBV27, with 7 bases aligning to TRBD1. The CDR3 totals 18 residues. Germline CDR1 is MNHEY and CDR2 is SMNVEV (reference sequence). V lost 5 bases to trimming and J lost 8 bases; unmatched junction nucleotides: 23. CDR3 coding DNA: TGTGCCAGCAGTCCACCAAGGGGGCAAGGGCAGGCTTCGCGGGGCTACACCTTC. Encoded protein: CASSPPRGQGQASRGYTF.

This clone was recorded once. The genes are TRBV9 and TRBJ2-5, with a tentative D call TRBD2 (6 bases). V lost 1 base to trimming and J lost 1 base, with 14 bases between them. Germline loops: CDR1 SGDLS, CDR2 YYNGEE. The CDR3 consists of 16 residues. The CDR3 DNA reads TGTGCCAGCAGCGTATCACCCCTAGCGCTCCAAGAGACCCAGTACTTC. Residues: CASSVSPLALQETQYF.

J is TRBJ2-7 and V is TRBV5-4; D gene uncertain. Germline values: CDR1 SGHNT, CDR2 YYREEE (reference sequence). V was clipped by 5 bases and J by 0 bases, with 9 bases between them. The CDR3 has 13 amino acids. The CDR3 bases are TGTGCCAGCAGTTCCGTTAGCTCCTACGAGCAGTACTTC. This gives the protein CASSSVSSYEQYF.

The chain links TRBV6-5 to TRBJ1-5; D possibly corresponds to TRBD1 (5 bases). The ends were cut back, 0 bases at V and 12 bases at J, with 15 bases in the middle. The CDR3 is 14 residues long. CDR1 is MNHEY and CDR2 is SVGAGI in the germline V gene. Here the CDR3 reads CASSYSTATSYQHF. For the CDR3, the DNA is TGTGCCAGCAGTTACTCGACAGCCACAAGTTACCAGCATTTT.

The rearrangement links TRBV4-3 to TRBJ2-1; D unclear. CDR1 is LGHNA and CDR2 is YSLEER in the germline V gene. This CDR3 is 21 amino acids long. V gave up 0 bases and J gave up 0 bases, with 24 bases separating them. For the CDR3, the DNA is TGCGCCAGCAGCCAAGATTCCCTACTAAACAACCCTTTTAGCTCCTACAATGAGCAGTTCTTC. Protein product: CASSQDSLLNNPFSSYNEQFF.

As DNA, the CDR3 is TGTGCCAGCTCACCAGTTACCGACTCTGGAAACACCATATATTTT. It encodes CASSPVTDSGNTIYF. This chain connects TRBV18 to TRBJ1-3; D ambiguous. The V end lost 2 bases, the J end lost 0 bases, and 8 bases lay between the germline ends. The CDR3 is made up of 15 amino acids. Germline CDR1 is KGHSH and CDR2 is LQKENI.

The chain is built from TRBV2 and TRBJ2-1, with 8 positions matching TRBD2. Germline-derived CDR1 and CDR2 are SNHLY and FYNNEI. This CDR3 has 15 amino acids. With V trimmed by 6 bases and J by 5 bases, 9 bases remained unmatched. The DNA for the CDR3 is TGTGCCAGCAGGGAGGTAGGGACTAGGCACAATGAGCAGTTCTTC. Protein sequence: CASREVGTRHNEQFF. Drawing the rest from reference TRBV2 and TRBJ2-1, the complete variable domain is EPEVTQTPSHQVTQMGQEVILRCVPISNHLYFYWYRQILGQKVEFLVSFYNNEISEKSEIFDDQFSVERPDGSNFTLKIRSTKLEDSAMYFCASREVGTRHNEQFFGPGTRLTVL.

This clone has just one count. This chain joins TRBV2 and TRBJ2-5, with 11 bases fitting TRBD1. The CDR3 has 13 amino acids. V shed 10 bases and J 2 bases; nucleotides not matched to a gene: 3. Germline V gene lookup returns CDR1 SNHLY and CDR2 FYNNEI. CDR3 DNA sequence: TGTGCCATGGACAGGGGGCAGCAAGAGACCCAGTACTTC. This translates into CAMDRGQQETQYF.

V usage is TRBV9 and J usage is TRBJ2-7; 10 bases are shared with TRBD2. V gave up 3 bases and J gave up 0 bases; unmatched junction bases: 3. This CDR3 spans 15 amino acids. Looked up from germline, CDR1 is SGDLS and CDR2 is YYNGEE. The CDR3 coding sequence is TGTGCCAGCAGCGGATCTAGCGGGAGCTCCTACGAGCAGTACTTC. Translating gives CASSGSSGSSYEQYF.

V usage is TRBV7-2 and J usage is TRBJ2-7; 7 nucleotides align to TRBD2. Germline V gene lookup returns CDR1 SGHTA and CDR2 FQGNSA. J was trimmed by 0 bases and V by 2 bases; bases with no gene match: 7. There are 16 residues in the CDR3. The CDR3 bases are TGTGCCAGCAGCTTATTCTACGGGGGGAGCTCCTACGAGCAGTACTTC. It translates to CASSLFYGGSSYEQYF.

This chain links TRBV18 with TRBJ2-7; unclear D gene. The ends were cut back, 3 bases at V and 1 base at J, with 10 bases in the middle. Germline V lookup: CDR1 KGHSH, CDR2 LQKENI. CDR3 length: 14 residues. The CDR3 nucleotides are TGTGCCAGCTCACCCTGGACGGATTCCTACGAGCAGTACTTC. Its protein product is CASSPWTDSYEQYF.

V usage is TRBV14 and J usage is TRBJ2-7; 7 positions agree with TRBD2. Germline V lookup: CDR1 SGHDN, CDR2 FVKESK. The CDR3 consists of 13 residues. Losses at the gene ends were 8 bases for V and 4 bases for J; bases not matched to a gene: 8. The CDR3 is CASGPSGVYEQYF. In nucleotides, the CDR3 is TGTGCCAGCGGGCCTAGCGGCGTTTACGAGCAGTACTTC.

The V gene is TRBV19, the J gene TRBJ2-4; TRBD1 is a possible D gene (5 bases). CDR3 length equals 14 residues. V lost 5 bases and J 1 base, leaving 9 bases between the germline ends. Germline-derived CDR1 and CDR2 are LNHDA and SQIVND (reference sequence). The CDR3 DNA reads TGTGCCAGTAGTCCCCACAGGGCCAAAAACATTCAGTACTTC. It specifies CASSPHRAKNIQYF. Drawing the rest from reference TRBV19 and TRBJ2-4, the complete variable domain is DGGITQSPKYLFRKEGQNVTLSCEQNLNHDAMYWYRQDPGQGLRLIYYSQIVNDFQKGDIAEGYSVSREKKESFPLTVTSAQKNPTAFYLCASSPHRAKNIQYFGAGTRLSVL.

This clone showed up just once. The DNA of the CDR3 is TGTGCCAGCAGTGCGTACCTCCAGACTAGCGGGCAGTACGAGCAGTACTTC. Protein product: CASSAYLQTSGQYEQYF. The chain couples TRBV6-1 to TRBJ2-7; TRBD2 aligns across 10 bases. Germline V gene lookup returns CDR1 MNHNS and CDR2 SASEGT. V shed 4 bases, J shed 4 bases, and the junction held 13 bases outside the gene matches. This CDR3 comprises 17 residues.

V gene TRBV5-1 combines with J gene TRBJ2-1, with TRBD1 as a possible D gene (5 bases). Deletions cut 0 bases from V and 5 bases from J, with 9 bases between. Germline V CDR1 and CDR2: SGHRS, YFSETQ. The CDR3 runs 14 residues. CDR3 in amino acids: CASSLGTSHNEQFF. CDR3 DNA: TGCGCCAGCAGCTTGGGGACATCCCACAATGAGCAGTTCTTC. The complete variable domain, with remaining parts taken from reference TRBV5-1 and TRBJ2-1, reads KAGVTQTPRYLIKTRGQQVTLSCSPISGHRSVSWYQQTPGQGLQFLFEYFSETQRNKGNFPGRFSGRQFSNSRSEMNVSTLELGDSALYLCASSLGTSHNEQFFGPGTRLTVL.

V is TRBV5-4 and J is TRBJ1-2, with D unclear. The CDR3 is 15 residues long. CDR1 and CDR2 (germline): SGHNT, YYREEE (reference sequence). V was shortened by 5 bases and J by 4 bases, with 18 bases between the two germline ends. In DNA, the CDR3 is TGTGCCAGCAGACCCCGGGAGCGGGCCGGCTATGGCTACACCTTC. Translated: CASRPRERAGYGYTF.